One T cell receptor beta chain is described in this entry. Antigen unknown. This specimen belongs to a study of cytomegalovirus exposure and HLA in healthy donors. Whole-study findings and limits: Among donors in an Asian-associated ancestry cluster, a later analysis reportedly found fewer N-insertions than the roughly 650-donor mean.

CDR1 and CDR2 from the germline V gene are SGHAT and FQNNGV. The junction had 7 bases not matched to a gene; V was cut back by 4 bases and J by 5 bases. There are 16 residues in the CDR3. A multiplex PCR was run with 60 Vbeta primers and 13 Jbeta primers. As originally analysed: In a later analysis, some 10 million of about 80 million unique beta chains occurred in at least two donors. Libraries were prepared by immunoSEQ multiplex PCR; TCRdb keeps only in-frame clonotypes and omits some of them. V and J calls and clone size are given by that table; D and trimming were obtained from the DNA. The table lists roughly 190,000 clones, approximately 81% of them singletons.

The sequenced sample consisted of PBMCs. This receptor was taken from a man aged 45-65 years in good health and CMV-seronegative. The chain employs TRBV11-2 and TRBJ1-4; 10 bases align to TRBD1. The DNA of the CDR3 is TGTGCCAGCAGCTCGGGACAGGGGATGTGGAATGAAAAACTGTTTTTT. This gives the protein CASSSGQGMWNEKLFF.